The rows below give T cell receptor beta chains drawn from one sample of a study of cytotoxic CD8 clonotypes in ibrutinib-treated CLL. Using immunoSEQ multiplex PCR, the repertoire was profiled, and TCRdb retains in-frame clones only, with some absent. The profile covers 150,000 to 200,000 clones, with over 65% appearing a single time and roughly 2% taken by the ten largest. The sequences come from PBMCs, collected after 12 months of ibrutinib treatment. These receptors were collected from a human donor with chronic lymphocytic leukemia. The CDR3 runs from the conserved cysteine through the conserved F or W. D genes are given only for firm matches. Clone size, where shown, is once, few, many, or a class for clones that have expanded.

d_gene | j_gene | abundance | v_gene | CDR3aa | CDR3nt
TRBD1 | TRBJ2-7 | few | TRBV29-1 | CSAGTVEQYF | TGCAGCGCCGGGACAGTCGAGCAGTACTTC
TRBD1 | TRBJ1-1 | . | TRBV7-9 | CASSRTGFDTEAFF | TGTGCCAGCAGCAGGACAGGGTTTGACACTGAAGCTTTCTTT
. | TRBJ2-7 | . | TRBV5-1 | CASSLAEYEQYF | TGCGCCAGCAGCTTGGCGGAATACGAGCAGTACTTC
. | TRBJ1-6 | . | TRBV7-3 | CASSSGPNPSPLHF | TGTGCCAGCAGCTCTGGACCCAACCCTTCACCCCTCCACTTT
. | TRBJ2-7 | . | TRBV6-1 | CASSVQSSYEQYF | TGTGCCAGCAGTGTGCAGAGCTCCTACGAGCAGTACTTC
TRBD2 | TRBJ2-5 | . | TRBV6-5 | CASSRGGGGRETQYF | TGTGCCAGCAGCCGCGGCGGCGGGGGGAGAGAGACCCAGTACTTC
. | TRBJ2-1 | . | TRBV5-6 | CASSGGPGVSSYNEQFF | TGTGCCAGCAGCGGGGGTCCGGGCGTCAGCTCCTACAATGAGCAGTTCTTC
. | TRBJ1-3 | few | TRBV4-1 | CASSQVGIGSGNTIYF | TGCGCCAGCAGCCAAGTAGGTATAGGGTCTGGAAACACCATATATTTT
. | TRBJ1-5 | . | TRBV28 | CASRERGPDGNQPQHF | TGTGCCAGTCGAGAGAGGGGTCCCGATGGCAATCAGCCCCAGCATTTT
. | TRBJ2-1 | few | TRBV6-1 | CASSDGRVYSGNEQFF | TGTGCCAGCAGTGATGGCAGGGTATATAGTGGCAATGAGCAGTTCTTC
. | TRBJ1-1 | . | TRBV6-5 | CASRRQGINTEAFF | TGTGCCAGCAGACGCCAGGGGATAAACACTGAAGCTTTCTTT
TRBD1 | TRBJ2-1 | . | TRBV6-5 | CASRNPGQYNEQFF | TGTGCCAGCCGAAATCCGGGACAGTACAATGAGCAGTTCTTC
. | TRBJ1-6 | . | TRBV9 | CASSVGDINSPLHF | TGTGCCAGCAGCGTAGGGGACATTAATTCACCCCTCCACTTT
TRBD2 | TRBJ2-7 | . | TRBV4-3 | CASSQDRSSGRAHEQYF | TGCGCCAGCAGCCAAGATAGGTCCAGCGGGAGGGCCCACGAGCAGTACTTC
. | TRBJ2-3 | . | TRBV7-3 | CASSVPPKRNYTDTQYF | TGTGCCAGCAGCGTACCCCCGAAGCGGAATTACACAGATACGCAGTATTTT
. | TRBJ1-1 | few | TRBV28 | CASSLSGPGEAFF | TGTGCCAGCAGTTTAAGCGGCCCTGGTGAAGCTTTCTTT
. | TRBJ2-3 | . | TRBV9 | CASSPPGQGGTDTQYF | TGTGCCAGCAGCCCCCCGGGGCAGGGTGGCACAGATACGCAGTATTTT
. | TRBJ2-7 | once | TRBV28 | CASSLNWGMTEQYF | TGTGCCAGCAGTTTAAATTGGGGTATGACCGAGCAGTACTTC
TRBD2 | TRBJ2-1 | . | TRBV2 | CASSEARGARGSNEQFF | TGTGCCAGCAGTGAAGCGCGGGGGGCGCGCGGTAGTAATGAGCAGTTCTTC
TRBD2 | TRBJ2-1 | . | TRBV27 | CASSPVGGAFRDEQFF | TGTGCCAGCAGTCCCGTCGGGGGGGCCTTCCGCGATGAGCAGTTCTTC
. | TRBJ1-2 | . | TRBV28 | CASTPPGGLSNYGYTF | TGTGCCAGCACCCCTCCAGGCGGACTTTCTAACTATGGCTACACCTTC
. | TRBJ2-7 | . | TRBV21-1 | CASSSTDDPGQGYEQYF | TGTGCCAGCAGTTCTACTGACGATCCGGGACAGGGTTACGAGCAGTACTTC
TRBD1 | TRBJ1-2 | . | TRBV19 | CASRRTGQGVGYGYTF | TGTGCCAGTAGACGGACTGGACAGGGGGTAGGCTATGGCTACACCTTC
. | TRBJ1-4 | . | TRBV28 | CAGGSEGGNEKLFF | TGTGCCGGGGGTTCCGAAGGGGGTAATGAAAAACTGTTTTTT
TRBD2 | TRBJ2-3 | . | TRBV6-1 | CASWSGRATDTQYF | TGTGCCAGCTGGTCCGGGAGGGCCACAGATACGCAGTATTTT
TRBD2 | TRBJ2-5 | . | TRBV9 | CASSVVGGSGGSTPQGTQYF | TGTGCCAGCAGCGTGGTTGGTGGTAGCGGGGGGTCGACGCCTCAGGGGACCCAGTACTTC
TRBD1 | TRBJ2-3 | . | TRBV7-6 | CASSFGTDTDTQYF | TGTGCCAGCAGCTTCGGGACAGACACAGATACGCAGTATTTT
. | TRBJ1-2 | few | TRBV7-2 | CASSPDRNYGYTF | TGTGCCAGCAGCCCTGACAGAAACTATGGCTACACCTTC
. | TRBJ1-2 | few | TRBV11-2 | CASSFDSNYGYTF | TGTGCCAGCAGCTTTGACAGTAACTATGGCTACACCTTC
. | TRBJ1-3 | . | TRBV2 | CASSTQGFSGNTIYF | TGTGCCAGCAGTACTCAGGGATTCTCTGGAAACACCATATATTTT
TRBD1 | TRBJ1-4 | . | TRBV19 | CASSGAGQGEKLFF | TGTGCCAGTAGTGGGGCCGGACAGGGTGAAAAACTGTTTTTT
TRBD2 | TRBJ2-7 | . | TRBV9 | CASSGGLAGGLYEQYF | TGTGCCAGCAGCGGGGGACTAGCGGGAGGGCTTTACGAGCAGTACTTC
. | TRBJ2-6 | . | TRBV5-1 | CASRDYKTGANVLTF | TGCGCCAGCAGGGATTACAAAACTGGGGCCAACGTCCTGACTTTC
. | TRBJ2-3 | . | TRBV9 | CASSVSTDTQYF | TGTGCCAGCAGCGTTTCTACAGATACGCAGTATTTT
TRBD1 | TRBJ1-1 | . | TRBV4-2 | CASSQGDRENTEAFF | TGTGCCAGCAGCCAGGGAGACAGGGAGAACACTGAAGCTTTCTTT
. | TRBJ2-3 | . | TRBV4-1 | CASSPREGGTQYF | TGCGCCAGCAGCCCTCGTGAAGGGGGAACGCAGTATTTT
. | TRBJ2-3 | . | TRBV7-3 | CASSLKGTDTQYF | TGTGCCAGCAGCTTAAAGGGCACAGATACGCAGTATTTT
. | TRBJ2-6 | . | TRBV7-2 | CASSLDSPSGANVLTF | TGTGCCAGCAGCTTAGACAGCCCCTCTGGGGCCAACGTCCTGACTTTC
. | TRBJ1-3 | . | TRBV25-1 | CASSEQGYGNTIYF | TGTGCCAGCAGTGAACAGGGATATGGAAACACCATATATTTT
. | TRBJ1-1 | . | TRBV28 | CASRGDMNTEAFF | TGTGCCAGCAGGGGAGACATGAACACTGAAGCTTTCTTT
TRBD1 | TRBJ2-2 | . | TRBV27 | CASRPDRTGRTGELFF | TGTGCCAGCAGACCCGACCGGACAGGGCGGACCGGGGAGCTGTTTTTT
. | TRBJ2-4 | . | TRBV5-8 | CASREGVRGIQYF | TGTGCCAGCAGGGAGGGGGTCCGGGGTATTCAGTACTTC
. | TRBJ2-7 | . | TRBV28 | CASSLSARILVYEQYF | TGTGCCAGCAGTCTGAGCGCCCGCATACTAGTCTACGAGCAGTACTTC
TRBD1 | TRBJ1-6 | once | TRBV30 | CAWSEGQGNNSPLHF | TGTGCCTGGAGTGAGGGACAGGGGAATAATTCACCCCTCCACTTT
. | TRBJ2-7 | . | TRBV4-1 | CASSRDGLREQYF | TGCGCCAGCAGTCGGGACGGACTACGAGAGCAGTACTTC
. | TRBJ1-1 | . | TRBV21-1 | CASSKATQTGCNTEAFF | TGTGCCAGCAGCAAGGCGACTCAGACGGGCTGTAACACTGAAGCTTTCTTT
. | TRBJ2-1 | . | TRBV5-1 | CASSLVGVGEQFF | TGCGCCAGCAGCTTGGTAGGGGTCGGTGAGCAGTTCTTC
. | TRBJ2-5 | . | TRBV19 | CASSPYGQGRETQYF | TGTGCCAGTAGTCCTTACGGCCAGGGTCGCGAGACCCAGTACTTC